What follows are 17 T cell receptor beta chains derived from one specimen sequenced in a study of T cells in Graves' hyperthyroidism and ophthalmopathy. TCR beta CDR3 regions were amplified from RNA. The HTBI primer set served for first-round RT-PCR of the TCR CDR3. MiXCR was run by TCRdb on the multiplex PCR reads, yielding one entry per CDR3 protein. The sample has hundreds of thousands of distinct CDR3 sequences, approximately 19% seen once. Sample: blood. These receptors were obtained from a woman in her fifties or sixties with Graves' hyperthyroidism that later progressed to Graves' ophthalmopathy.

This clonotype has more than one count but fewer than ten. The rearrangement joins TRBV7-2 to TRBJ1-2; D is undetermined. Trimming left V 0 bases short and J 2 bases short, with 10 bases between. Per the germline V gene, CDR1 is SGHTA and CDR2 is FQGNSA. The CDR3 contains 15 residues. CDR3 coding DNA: TGTGCCAGCAGCTTAGCACAGCAAAACAACTATGGCTACACCTTC. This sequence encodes CASSLAQQNNYGYTF.

The CDR3 DNA sequence: TGTGCCAGTAGTCCAACAGGGGATAGCAATCAGCCCCAGCATTTT. Amino acids: CASSPTGDSNQPQHF. This chain joins TRBV19 and TRBJ1-5; 7 nucleotides match TRBD1. V lost 5 bases, J lost 0 bases, and 4 bases stayed unmatched. Looked up from germline, CDR1 is LNHDA and CDR2 is SQIVND (reference sequence). CDR3 length equals 15 residues.

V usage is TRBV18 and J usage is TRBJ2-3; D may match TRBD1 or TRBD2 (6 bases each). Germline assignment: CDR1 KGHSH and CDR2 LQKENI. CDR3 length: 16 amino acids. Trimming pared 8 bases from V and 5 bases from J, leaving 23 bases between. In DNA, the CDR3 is TGTGCCAGCCCCCCGGGGGCTGGGCTCCTGGAAGATACGCAGTATTTT. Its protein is CASPPGAGLLEDTQYF.

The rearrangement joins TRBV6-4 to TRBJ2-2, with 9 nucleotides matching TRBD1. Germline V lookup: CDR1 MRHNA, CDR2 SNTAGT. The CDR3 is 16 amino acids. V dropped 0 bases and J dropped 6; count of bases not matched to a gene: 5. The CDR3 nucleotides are TGTGCCAGCAGTGACTCGCGACAGGGGGTTCCCGGGGAGCTGTTTTTT. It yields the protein CASSDSRQGVPGELFF.

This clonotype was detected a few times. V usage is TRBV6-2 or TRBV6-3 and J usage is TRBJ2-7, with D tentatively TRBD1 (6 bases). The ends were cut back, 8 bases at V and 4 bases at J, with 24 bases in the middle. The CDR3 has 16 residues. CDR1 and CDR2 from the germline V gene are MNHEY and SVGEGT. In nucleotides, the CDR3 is TGTGCCAGCGCCCGGACCCTCAACAGGGTTTGGTACGAGCAGTACTTC. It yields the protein CASARTLNRVWYEQYF.

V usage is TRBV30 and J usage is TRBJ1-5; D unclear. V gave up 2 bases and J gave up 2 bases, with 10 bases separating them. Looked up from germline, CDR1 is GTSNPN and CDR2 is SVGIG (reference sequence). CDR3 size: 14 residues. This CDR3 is CAWSPGERNQPQHF. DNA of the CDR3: TGTGCCTGGAGTCCCGGGGAACGCAATCAGCCCCAGCATTTT.

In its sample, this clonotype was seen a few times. The CDR3 loop is CASSRRQGIQETQYF. The CDR3 nucleotides read TGCGCCAGCAGCAGGAGACAGGGGATACAAGAGACCCAGTACTTC. The chain has TRBV5-1 and TRBJ2-5, with TRBD1 identical over 8 bases. The trim removed 4 bases at V and 2 bases at J, leaving 7 bases unmatched. The CDR3 covers 15 residues. The germline gives CDR1 SGHRS, CDR2 YFSETQ.

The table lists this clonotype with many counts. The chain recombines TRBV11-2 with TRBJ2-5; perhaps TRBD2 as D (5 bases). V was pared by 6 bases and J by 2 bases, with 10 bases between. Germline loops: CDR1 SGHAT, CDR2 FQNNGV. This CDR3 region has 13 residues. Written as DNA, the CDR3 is TGTGCCAGCAGTCCTAGCAGACAAGAGACCCAGTACTTC. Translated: CASSPSRQETQYF.

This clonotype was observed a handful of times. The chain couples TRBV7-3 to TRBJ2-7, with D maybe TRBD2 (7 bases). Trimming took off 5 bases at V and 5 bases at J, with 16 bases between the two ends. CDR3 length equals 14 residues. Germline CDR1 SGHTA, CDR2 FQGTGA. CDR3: CASSQGGGGNEQYF. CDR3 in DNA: TGTGCCAGCAGCCAAGGGGGGGGGGGTAACGAGCAGTACTTC.

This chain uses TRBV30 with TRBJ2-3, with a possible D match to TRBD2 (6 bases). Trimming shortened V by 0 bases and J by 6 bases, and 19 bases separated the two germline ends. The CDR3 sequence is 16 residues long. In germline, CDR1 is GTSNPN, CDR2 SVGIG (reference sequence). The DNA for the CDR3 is TGTGCCTGGAGTGTGGGTGTGCGGGGACTGGGGGATACGCAGTATTTT. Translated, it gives CAWSVGVRGLGDTQYF.

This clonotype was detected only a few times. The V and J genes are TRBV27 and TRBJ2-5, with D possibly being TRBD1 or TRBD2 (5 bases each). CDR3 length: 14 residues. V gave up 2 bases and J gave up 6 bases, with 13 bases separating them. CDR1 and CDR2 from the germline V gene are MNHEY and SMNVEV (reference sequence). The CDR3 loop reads CASSLGTARKTQYF. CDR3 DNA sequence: TGTGCCAGCAGTTTAGGGACCGCGAGGAAGACCCAGTACTTC.

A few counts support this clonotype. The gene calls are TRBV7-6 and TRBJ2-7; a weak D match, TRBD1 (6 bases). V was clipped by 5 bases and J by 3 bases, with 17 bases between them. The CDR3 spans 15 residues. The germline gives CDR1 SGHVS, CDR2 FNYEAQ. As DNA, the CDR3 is TGTGCCAGCAGCCCCAACCCAGGGGAAATCTACGAGCAGTACTTC. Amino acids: CASSPNPGEIYEQYF.

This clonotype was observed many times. The CDR3: CASSVATVNTEAFF. In nucleotides, the CDR3 is TGTGCCAGCAGCGTAGCTACCGTGAACACTGAAGCTTTCTTT. The rearrangement uses TRBV9 and TRBJ1-1; D is unresolved. Trimming stripped 0 bases from V and 0 bases from J, with 6 bases between. Germline V lookup: CDR1 SGDLS, CDR2 YYNGEE. This CDR3 is 14 amino acids long.

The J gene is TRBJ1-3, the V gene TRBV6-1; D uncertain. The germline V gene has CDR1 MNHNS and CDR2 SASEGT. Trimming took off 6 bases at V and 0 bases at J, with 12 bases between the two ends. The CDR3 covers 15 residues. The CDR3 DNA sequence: TGTGCCAGCAGCGACCCGGAGGACTCTGGAAACACCATATATTTT. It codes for CASSDPEDSGNTIYF.

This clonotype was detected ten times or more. The CDR3 DNA follows: TGTGCCAGCAGTGAAATCAGGTCCTCCTACGAGCAGTACTTC. Translating it yields CASSEIRSSYEQYF. V is TRBV2 and J is TRBJ2-7; D gene uncertain. This CDR3 is built from 14 residues. V lost 2 bases and J 0 bases, leaving 8 bases between the germline ends. Germline V lookup: CDR1 SNHLY, CDR2 FYNNEI.

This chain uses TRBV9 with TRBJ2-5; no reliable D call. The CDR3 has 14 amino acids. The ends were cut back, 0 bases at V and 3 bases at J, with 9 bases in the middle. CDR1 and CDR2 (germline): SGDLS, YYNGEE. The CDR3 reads CASSVEGLEETQYF. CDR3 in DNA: TGTGCCAGCAGCGTAGAAGGCTTAGAAGAGACCCAGTACTTC.

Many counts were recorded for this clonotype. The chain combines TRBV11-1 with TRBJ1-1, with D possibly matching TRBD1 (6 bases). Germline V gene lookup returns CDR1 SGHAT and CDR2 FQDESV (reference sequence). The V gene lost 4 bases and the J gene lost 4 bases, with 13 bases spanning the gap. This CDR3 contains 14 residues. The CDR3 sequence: CASSSYNRVTEAFF. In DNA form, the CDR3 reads TGTGCCAGCAGCTCCTATAACAGGGTCACTGAAGCTTTCTTT. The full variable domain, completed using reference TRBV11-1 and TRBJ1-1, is EAEVAQSPRYKITEKSQAVAFWCDPISGHATLYWYRQILGQGPELLVQFQDESVVDDSQLPKDRFSAERLKGVDSTLKIQPAELGDSAMYLCASSSYNRVTEAFFGQGTRLTVV.